The 12 T cell receptor beta chains given below trace back to one sample, sequenced in a study of radiotherapy plus CTLA-4 blockade in lung cancer. Libraries were prepared by immunoSEQ multiplex PCR; TCRdb keeps only in-frame clonotypes and omits some of them. The sample consists of roughly 70,000 clones, roughly 84% of them appearing once. The specimen comprised peripheral blood, sampled from a patient treated with radiotherapy plus ipilimumab. Receptor source: a human donor with non-small cell lung cancer that progressed on radiotherapy plus ipilimumab.

This chain links TRBV6-5 with TRBJ1-1; weak D call: TRBD1 (5 bases). Germline V gene sequence: CDR1 MNHEY, CDR2 SVGAGI. The CDR3 spans 15 residues. Deletions cut 4 bases from V and 4 bases from J, with 16 bases between. The CDR3 loop reads CASSLAPGPSTEAFF. CDR3 DNA: TGTGCCAGCAGTTTGGCTCCGGGACCCAGCACTGAAGCTTTCTTT.

V usage is TRBV15 and J usage is TRBJ2-2; possibly TRBD1 for D (6 bases). CDR3 length equals 13 residues. V gave up 9 bases and J gave up 5 bases, with 13 bases separating them. Per the germline V gene, CDR1 is LNHNV and CDR2 is YYDKDF (reference sequence). As DNA, the CDR3 is TGTGCCACACGGACAGCTCGAACCGGGGAGCTGTTTTTT. It translates to CATRTARTGELFF.

The chain combines TRBV2 with TRBJ2-3; the D call may be TRBD1 or TRBD2 (6 bases each). Germline V gene lookup returns CDR1 SNHLY and CDR2 FYNNEI. The CDR3 contains 13 residues. V was cut by 5 bases and J by 4 bases, with 10 bases left in between. The CDR3 loop is CASSLGGADTQYF. The CDR3 bases are TGTGCCAGCAGTCTCGGGGGCGCAGATACGCAGTATTTT.

This rearrangement joins TRBV28 to TRBJ1-5; D possibly corresponds to TRBD1 (6 bases). Germline assignment: CDR1 MDHEN and CDR2 SYDVKM. This CDR3 region has 14 residues. V was trimmed by 5 bases and J by 7 bases, leaving 15 bases between them. CDR3 nucleotide sequence: TGTGCCAGCAGTCCCCAGGGGCGTAAGCAGCCCCAGCATTTT. Translating it yields CASSPQGRKQPQHF.

The rearrangement links TRBV7-9 to TRBJ1-3; D may be TRBD1 (6 bases). There are 15 residues in the CDR3. Per germline, CDR1 SEHNR and CDR2 FQNEAQ (reference sequence). Trimming left V 4 bases short and J 6 bases short, with 16 bases between. The CDR3 DNA reads TGTGCCAGCAGCTCCAGGGGATTACCGGAAAACACCATATATTTT. It translates to CASSSRGLPENTIYF.

V is TRBV2 and J is TRBJ1-3; a weak D match, TRBD1 (5 bases). The CDR3 sequence is 16 residues long. Germline lookup yields CDR1 SNHLY and CDR2 FYNNEI. The germline V and J ends were trimmed by 4 bases and 2 bases, with 15 bases remaining between them. The CDR3 loop reads CASSVDSPRAGNTIYF. DNA for the CDR3: TGTGCCAGCAGTGTTGACAGCCCTCGCGCTGGAAACACCATATATTTT.

The chain is built from TRBV5-4 and TRBJ2-3; 7 bases match TRBD2. The length of the CDR3 is 15 residues. Germline V gives CDR1 SGHNT, CDR2 YYREEE (reference sequence). Trimming at V came to 4 bases and at J to 4 bases, leaving 9 bases not matched to a gene. The CDR3 bases are TGTGCCAGCAGCCTAGCGGTCCAAAACCCAGATACGCAGTATTTT. Protein product: CASSLAVQNPDTQYF. Together with reference TRBV5-4 and TRBJ2-3, the CDR3 gives the full variable domain: ETGVTQSPTHLIKTRGQQVTLRCSSQSGHNTVSWYQQALGQGPQFIFQYYREEENGRGNFPPRFSGLQFPNYSSELNVNALELDDSALYLCASSLAVQNPDTQYFGPGTRLTVL.

CDR3 sequence (DNA): TGCGCCAGCAGCTTGTCTCCGGGGAATCAGCCCCAGCATTTT. The encoded protein is CASSLSPGNQPQHF. J is TRBJ1-5 and V is TRBV5-1, with D unresolved. In germline, CDR1 is SGHRS, CDR2 YFSETQ. This CDR3 has 14 amino acids. V lost 1 base and J 4 bases, leaving 9 bases between the germline ends.

V usage is TRBV30 and J usage is TRBJ2-1, with 8 bases fitting TRBD1. Germline CDR1 is GTSNPN and CDR2 is SVGIG (reference sequence). The V segment lost 1 base and the J segment 7 bases; nucleotides outside the gene matches: 9. The CDR3 totals 15 residues. The CDR3 reads CAWSGTGRSRNEQFF. CDR3 nucleotides: TGTGCCTGGAGTGGGACAGGGCGAAGTAGAAATGAGCAGTTCTTC.

V is TRBV6-1 and J is TRBJ2-1; TRBD1 matches at 9 bases. The J segment lost 5 bases and the V segment lost 4 bases, leaving 3 bases of the junction unmatched. CDR3 length: 14 amino acids. CDR1 and CDR2 from the germline V gene are MNHNS and SASEGT. Here the CDR3 reads CASSARTGDNEQFF. CDR3 in DNA: TGTGCCAGCAGTGCTAGGACAGGGGACAATGAGCAGTTCTTC.

The V call is TRBV30, the J call TRBJ2-2; the match to TRBD2 covers 8 bases. J lost 1 base, V lost 4 bases, and 2 bases had no gene match. Germline V gene lookup returns CDR1 GTSNPN and CDR2 SVGIG (reference sequence). The CDR3 has 14 residues. CDR3 DNA sequence: TGTGCCTGGATGAGCGGGGGGAACACCGGGGAGCTGTTTTTT. Translation gives CAWMSGGNTGELFF. The variable domain in full, with the rest retrieved from reference TRBV30 and TRBJ2-2, is SQTIHQWPATLVQPVGSPLSLECTVEGTSNPNLYWYRQAAGRGLQLLFYSVGIGQISSEVPQNLSASRPQDRQFILSSKKLLLSDSGFYLCAWMSGGNTGELFFGEGSRLTVL.

The V and J genes are TRBV7-9 and TRBJ1-4; D ambiguous. Deletions cut 5 bases from V and 5 bases from J, with 9 bases between. The CDR3 runs to 13 residues. In germline, CDR1 is SEHNR, CDR2 FQNEAQ (reference sequence). The CDR3: CASSPDGNEKLFF. The CDR3 DNA follows: TGTGCCAGCAGCCCGGACGGGAATGAAAAACTGTTTTTT.